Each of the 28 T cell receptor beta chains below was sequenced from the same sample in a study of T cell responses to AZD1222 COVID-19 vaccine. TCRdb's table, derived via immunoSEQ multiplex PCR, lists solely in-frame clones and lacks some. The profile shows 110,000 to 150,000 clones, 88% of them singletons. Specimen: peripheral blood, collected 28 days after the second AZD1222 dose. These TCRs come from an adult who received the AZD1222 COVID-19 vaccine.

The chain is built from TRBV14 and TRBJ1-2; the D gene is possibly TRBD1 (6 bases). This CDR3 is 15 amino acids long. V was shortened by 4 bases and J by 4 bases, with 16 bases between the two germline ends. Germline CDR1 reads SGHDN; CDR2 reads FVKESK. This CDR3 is CASSPQADSIYGYTF. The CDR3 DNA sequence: TGTGCCAGCAGCCCTCAGGCGGACAGCATCTATGGCTACACCTTC.

CDR3 loop: CASSRDDEYGYTF. DNA for the CDR3: TGCGCCAGCAGCCGTGACGACGAATATGGCTACACCTTC. The gene calls are TRBV5-1 and TRBJ1-2, with D unresolved. Trimming took 4 bases from V and 5 from J, leaving 12 bases between them. This CDR3 is built from 13 residues. CDR1 is SGHRS and CDR2 is YFSETQ in the germline V gene. Variable domain in full (rest from reference TRBV5-1 and TRBJ1-2): KAGVTQTPRYLIKTRGQQVTLSCSPISGHRSVSWYQQTPGQGLQFLFEYFSETQRNKGNFPGRFSGRQFSNSRSEMNVSTLELGDSALYLCASSRDDEYGYTFGSGTRLTVV.

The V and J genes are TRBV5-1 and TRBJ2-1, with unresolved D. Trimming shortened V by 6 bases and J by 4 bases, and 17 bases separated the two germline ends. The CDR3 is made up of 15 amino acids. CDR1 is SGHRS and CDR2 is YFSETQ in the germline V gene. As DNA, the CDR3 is TGCGCCAGCACGTCGCGCGATACCGTTTACAATGAGCAGTTCTTC. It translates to CASTSRDTVYNEQFF.

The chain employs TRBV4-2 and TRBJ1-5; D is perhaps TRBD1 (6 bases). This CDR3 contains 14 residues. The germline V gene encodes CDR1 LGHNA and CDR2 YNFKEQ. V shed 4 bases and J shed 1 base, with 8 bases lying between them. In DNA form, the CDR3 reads TGTGCCAGCAGCCGCGGACAGAGCAATCAGCCCCAGCATTTT. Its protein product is CASSRGQSNQPQHF.

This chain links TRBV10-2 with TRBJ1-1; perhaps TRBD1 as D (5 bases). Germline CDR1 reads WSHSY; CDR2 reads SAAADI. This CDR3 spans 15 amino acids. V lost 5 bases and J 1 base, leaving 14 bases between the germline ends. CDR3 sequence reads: CASSKGQTGNTEAFF. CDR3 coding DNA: TGCGCCAGCAGTAAAGGACAAACGGGGAACACTGAAGCTTTCTTT.

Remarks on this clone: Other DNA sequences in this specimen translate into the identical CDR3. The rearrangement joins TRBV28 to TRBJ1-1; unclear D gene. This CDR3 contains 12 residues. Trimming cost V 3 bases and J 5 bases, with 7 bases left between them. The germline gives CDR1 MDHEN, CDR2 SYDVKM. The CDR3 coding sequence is TGTGCCAGCAGTTTGGGTCGGACTGAAGCTTTCTTT. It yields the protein CASSLGRTEAFF.

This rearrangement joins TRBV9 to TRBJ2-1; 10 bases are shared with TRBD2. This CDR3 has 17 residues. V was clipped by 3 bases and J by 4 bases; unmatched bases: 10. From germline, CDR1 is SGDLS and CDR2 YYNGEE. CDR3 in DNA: TGTGCCAGCAGCGCCCCTGTGGTAGCGGGGGGATACAATGAGCAGTTCTTC. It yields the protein CASSAPVVAGGYNEQFF.

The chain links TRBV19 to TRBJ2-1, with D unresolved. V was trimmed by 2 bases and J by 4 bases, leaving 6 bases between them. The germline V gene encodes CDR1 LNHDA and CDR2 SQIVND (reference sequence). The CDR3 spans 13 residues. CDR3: CASSISTYNEQFF. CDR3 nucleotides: TGTGCCAGTAGTATAAGCACTTACAATGAGCAGTTCTTC.

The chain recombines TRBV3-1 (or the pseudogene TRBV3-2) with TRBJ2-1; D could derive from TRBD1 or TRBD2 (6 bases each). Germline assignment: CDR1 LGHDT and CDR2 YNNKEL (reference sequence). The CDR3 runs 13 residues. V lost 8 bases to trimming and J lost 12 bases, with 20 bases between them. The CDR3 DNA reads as TGTGCCAGCCGCCGGGGGCCCGTGGATGGGCAGTTCTTC. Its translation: CASRRGPVDGQFF.

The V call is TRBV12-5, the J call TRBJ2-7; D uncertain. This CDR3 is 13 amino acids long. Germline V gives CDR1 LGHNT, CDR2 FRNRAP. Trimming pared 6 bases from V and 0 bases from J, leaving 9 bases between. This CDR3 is CASGTGSSYEQYF. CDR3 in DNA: TGTGCTAGTGGCACGGGCAGCTCCTACGAGCAGTACTTC. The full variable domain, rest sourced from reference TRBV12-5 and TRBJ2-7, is DARVTQTPRHKVTEMGQEVTMRCQPILGHNTVFWYRQTMMQGLELLAYFRNRAPLDDSGMPKDRFSAEMPDATLATLKIQPSEPRDSAVYFCASGTGSSYEQYFGPGTRLTVT.

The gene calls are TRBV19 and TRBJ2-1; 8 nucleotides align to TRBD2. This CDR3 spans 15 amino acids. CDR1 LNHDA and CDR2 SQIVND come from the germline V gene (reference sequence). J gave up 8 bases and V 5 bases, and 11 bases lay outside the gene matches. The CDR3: CASSRTGTREDEQFF. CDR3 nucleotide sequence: TGTGCCAGTAGTCGGACCGGGACTAGAGAAGATGAGCAGTTCTTC.

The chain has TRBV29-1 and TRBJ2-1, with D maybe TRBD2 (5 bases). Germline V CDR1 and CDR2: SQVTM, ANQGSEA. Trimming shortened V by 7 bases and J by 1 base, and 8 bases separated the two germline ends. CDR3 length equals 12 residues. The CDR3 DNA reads TGCAGCGCTGAGCGGTCCTACAATGAGCAGTTCTTC. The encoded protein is CSAERSYNEQFF.

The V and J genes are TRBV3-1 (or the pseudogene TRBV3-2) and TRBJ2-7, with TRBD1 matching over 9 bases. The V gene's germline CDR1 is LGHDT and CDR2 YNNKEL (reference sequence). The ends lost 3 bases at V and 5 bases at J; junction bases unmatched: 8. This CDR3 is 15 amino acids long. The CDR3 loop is CASSQTGTGTHEQYF. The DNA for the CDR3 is TGTGCCAGCAGCCAGACCGGGACAGGGACCCACGAGCAGTACTTC.

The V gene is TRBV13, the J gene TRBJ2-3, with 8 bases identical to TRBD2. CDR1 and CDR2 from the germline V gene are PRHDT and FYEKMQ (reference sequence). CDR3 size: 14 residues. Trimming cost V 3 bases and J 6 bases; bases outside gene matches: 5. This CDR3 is CASSFGLAGDTQYF. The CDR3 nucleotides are TGTGCCAGCAGCTTTGGTTTAGCGGGGGATACGCAGTATTTT.

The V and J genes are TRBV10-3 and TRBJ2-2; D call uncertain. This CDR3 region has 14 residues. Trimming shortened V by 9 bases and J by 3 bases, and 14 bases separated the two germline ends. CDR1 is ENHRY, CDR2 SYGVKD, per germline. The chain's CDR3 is CAINPDTDTGELFF. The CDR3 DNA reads TGTGCCATTAATCCGGATACAGACACCGGGGAGCTGTTTTTT.

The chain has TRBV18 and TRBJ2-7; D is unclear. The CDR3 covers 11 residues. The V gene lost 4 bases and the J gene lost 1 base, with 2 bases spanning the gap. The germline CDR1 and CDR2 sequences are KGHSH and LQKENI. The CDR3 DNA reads TGTGCCAGCTCACAATCCTACGAGCAGTACTTC. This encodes CASSQSYEQYF.

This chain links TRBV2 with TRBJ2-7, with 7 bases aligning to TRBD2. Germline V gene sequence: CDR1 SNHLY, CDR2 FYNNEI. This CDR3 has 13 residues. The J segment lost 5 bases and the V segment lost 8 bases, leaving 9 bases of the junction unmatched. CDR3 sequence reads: CASGLAELNEQYF. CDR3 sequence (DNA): TGTGCCAGCGGTCTAGCGGAGCTAAACGAGCAGTACTTC.

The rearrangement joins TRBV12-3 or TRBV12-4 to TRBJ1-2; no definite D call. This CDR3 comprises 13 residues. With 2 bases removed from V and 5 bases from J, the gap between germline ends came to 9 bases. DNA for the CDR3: TGTGCCAGCAGTTTACCCCGGGGTTATGGCTACACCTTC. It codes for CASSLPRGYGYTF.

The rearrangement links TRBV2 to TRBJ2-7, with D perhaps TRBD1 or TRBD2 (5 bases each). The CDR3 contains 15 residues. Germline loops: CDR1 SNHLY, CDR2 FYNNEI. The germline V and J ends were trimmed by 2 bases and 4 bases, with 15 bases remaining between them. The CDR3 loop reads CASSEQGELGYEQYF. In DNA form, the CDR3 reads TGTGCCAGCAGTGAACAAGGGGAGTTGGGGTACGAGCAGTACTTC.

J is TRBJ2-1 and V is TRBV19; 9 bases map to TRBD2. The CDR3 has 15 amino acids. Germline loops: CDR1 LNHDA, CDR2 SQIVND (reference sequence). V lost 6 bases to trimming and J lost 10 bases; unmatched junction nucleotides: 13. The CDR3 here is CASSRTSVGFGEQFF. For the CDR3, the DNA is TGTGCCAGTAGCCGGACTAGCGTCGGTTTCGGGGAGCAGTTCTTC.

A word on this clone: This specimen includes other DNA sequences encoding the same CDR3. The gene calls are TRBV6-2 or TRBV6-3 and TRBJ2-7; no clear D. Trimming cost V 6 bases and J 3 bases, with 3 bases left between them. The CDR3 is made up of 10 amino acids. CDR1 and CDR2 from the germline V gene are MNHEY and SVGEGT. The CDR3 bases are TGTGCCAGCAGCCGCTACGAGCAGTACTTC. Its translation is CASSRYEQYF.

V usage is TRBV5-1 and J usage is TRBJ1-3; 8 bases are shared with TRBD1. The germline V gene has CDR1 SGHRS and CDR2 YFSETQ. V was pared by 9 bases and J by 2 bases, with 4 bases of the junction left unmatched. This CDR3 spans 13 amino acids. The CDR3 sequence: CATSGGPGNTIYF. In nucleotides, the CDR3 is TGCGCCACCTCAGGGGGCCCTGGAAACACCATATATTTT.

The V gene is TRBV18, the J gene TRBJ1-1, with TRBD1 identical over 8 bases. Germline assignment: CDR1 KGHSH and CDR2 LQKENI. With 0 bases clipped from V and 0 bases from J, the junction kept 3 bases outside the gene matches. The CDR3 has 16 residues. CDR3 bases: TGTGCCAGCTCACCACCGGCCAGGGGGCTGAACACTGAAGCTTTCTTT. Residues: CASSPPARGLNTEAFF.

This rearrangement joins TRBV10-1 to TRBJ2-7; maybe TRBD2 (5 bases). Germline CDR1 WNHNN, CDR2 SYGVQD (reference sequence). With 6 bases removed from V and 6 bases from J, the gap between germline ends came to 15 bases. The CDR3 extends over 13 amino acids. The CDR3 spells CASSGREGSEQYF. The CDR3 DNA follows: TGCGCCAGCAGCGGACGGGAAGGAAGCGAGCAGTACTTC.

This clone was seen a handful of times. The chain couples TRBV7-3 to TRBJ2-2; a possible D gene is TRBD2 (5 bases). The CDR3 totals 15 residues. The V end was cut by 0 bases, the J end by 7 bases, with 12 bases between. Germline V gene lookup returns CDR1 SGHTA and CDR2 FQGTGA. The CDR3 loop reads CASSLTEGGFGELFF. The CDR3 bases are TGTGCCAGCAGCTTAACAGAAGGAGGTTTCGGGGAGCTGTTTTTT.

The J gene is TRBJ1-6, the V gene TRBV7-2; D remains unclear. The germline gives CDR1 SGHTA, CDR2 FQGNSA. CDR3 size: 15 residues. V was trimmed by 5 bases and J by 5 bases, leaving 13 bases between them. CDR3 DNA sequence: TGTGCCAGCAGCCCCCTCCCGCAGAATAATTCACCCCTCCACTTT. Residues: CASSPLPQNNSPLHF.

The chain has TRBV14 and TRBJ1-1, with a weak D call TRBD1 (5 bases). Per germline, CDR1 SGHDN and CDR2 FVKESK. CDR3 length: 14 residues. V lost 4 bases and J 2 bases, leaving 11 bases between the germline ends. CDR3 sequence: CASSRVGGNTEAFF. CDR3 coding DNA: TGTGCCAGCAGCCGGGTGGGGGGAAACACTGAAGCTTTCTTT.

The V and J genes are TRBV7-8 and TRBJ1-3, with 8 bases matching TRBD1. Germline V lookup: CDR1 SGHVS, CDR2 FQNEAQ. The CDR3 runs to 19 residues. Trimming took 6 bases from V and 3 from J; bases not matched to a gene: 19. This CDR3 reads CASRPRGGRQGRFGNTIYF. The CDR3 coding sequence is TGTGCCAGCAGACCAAGGGGGGGACGACAGGGGCGATTTGGAAACACCATATATTTT. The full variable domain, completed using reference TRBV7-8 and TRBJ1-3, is GAGVSQSPRYKVAKRGQDVALRCDPISGHVSLFWYQQALGQGPEFLTYFQNEAQLDKSGLPSDRFFAERPEGSVSTLKIQRTQQEDSAVYLCASRPRGGRQGRFGNTIYFGEGSWLTVV.